This T cell receptor (beta chain) was sequenced for a study of T cell repertoires in cytomegalovirus infection. About the research overall: Evidence of both CMV infection and a matching HLA type came from public TCR beta signatures. Study-wide points: CMV-specific HLA-C-restricted TCR beta clonotypes dominated the ex vivo response. Adding up the frequency of public TCR beta families identified people who carried CMV plus the relevant HLA.

V was trimmed by 6 bases and J by 0 bases, leaving 12 bases between them. CDR1 SGHVS and CDR2 FNYEAQ come from the germline V gene. The CDR3 consists of 15 residues. TCRdb ran MiXCR on the reads and lists one entry per CDR3 protein. The sample includes 150,000 to 200,000 distinct CDR3 sequences, about an eighth of them seen just once. In its sample, this clonotype was seen many times. Antigen unknown. The chain uses TRBV7-6 and TRBJ1-3, with TRBD1 as a possible D gene (5 bases). This TCR was recovered from a human donor in good health (CMV status not recorded). Some clones in this sample may be carry-over from other donors' samples. The sequencing input was PBMCs. The CDR3 here is CASSPGRLSGNTIYF. The DNA of the CDR3 is TGTGCCAGCAGTCCGGGACGGCTCTCTGGAAACACCATATATTTT.